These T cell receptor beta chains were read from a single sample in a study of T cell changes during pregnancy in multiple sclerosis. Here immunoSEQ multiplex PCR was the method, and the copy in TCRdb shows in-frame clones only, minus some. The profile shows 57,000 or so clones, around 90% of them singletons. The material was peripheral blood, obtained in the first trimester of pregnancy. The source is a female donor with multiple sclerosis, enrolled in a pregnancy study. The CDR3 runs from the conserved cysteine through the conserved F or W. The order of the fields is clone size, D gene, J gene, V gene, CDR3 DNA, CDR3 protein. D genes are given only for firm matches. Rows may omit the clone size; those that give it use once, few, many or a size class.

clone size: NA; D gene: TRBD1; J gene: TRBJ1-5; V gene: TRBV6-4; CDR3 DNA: TGTGCCAGCAGTGTCTCCGGGACAGGGAATCAGCCCCAGCATTTT; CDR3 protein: CASSVSGTGNQPQHF
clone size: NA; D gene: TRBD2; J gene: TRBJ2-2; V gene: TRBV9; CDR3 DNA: TGTGCCAGCAGACTCGGGATCGGGACTAGCCCGAACACCGGGGAGCTGTTTTTT; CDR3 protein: CASRLGIGTSPNTGELFF
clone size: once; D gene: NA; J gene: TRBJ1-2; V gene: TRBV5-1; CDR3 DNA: TGCGCCAGCAGCTTGGGATGGGAGGGTGGCTATGGCTACACCTTC; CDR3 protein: CASSLGWEGGYGYTF
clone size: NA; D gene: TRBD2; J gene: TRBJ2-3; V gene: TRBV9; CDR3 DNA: TGTGCCAGCAGCCCAAGACTAGCGCCAGCGGATACGCAGTATTTT; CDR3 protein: CASSPRLAPADTQYF
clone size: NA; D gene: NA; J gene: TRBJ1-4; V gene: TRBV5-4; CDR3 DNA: TGTGCCAGCAGCTTGGCTCAGACAGATGAAAAACTGTTTTTT; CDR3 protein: CASSLAQTDEKLFF
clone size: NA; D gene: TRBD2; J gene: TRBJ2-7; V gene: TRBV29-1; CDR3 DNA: TGCAGCGTTCAGGGACTAGCGGGAGTTGGATCCTACGAGCAGTACTTC; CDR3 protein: CSVQGLAGVGSYEQYF
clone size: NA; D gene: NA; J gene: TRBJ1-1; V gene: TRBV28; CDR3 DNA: TGTGCCAGCACTGCGGGAGGGCCCAACACTGAAGCTTTCTTT; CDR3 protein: CASTAGGPNTEAFF
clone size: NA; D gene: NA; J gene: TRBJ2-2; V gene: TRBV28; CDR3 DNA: TGTGCCACCCGCCCTGAAGACTCGAACACCGGGGAGCTGTTTTTT; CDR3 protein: CATRPEDSNTGELFF
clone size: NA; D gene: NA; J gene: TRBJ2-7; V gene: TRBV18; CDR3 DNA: TGTGCCAGCTCACCAGCCAGGGGCAGGTACGAGCAGTACTTC; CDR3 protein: CASSPARGRYEQYF
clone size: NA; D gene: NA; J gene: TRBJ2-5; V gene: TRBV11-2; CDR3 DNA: TGTGCCAGCAGCTCTCAGGGTAGACATGAGACCCAGTACTTC; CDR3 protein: CASSSQGRHETQYF
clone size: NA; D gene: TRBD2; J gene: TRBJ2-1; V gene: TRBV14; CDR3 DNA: TGTGCCAGCAGCCAAGTTGGGTCTGCGGGGGACAATGAGCAGTTCTTC; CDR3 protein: CASSQVGSAGDNEQFF
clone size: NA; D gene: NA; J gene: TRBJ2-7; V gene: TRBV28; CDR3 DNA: TGTGCCAGCAGTCCATATAGATCCGGGACAACCTACGAGCAGTACTTC; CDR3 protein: CASSPYRSGTTYEQYF
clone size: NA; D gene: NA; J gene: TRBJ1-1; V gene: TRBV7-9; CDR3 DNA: TGTGCCAGCAGCTTAGGACAGCCGAACACTGAAGCTTTCTTT; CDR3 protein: CASSLGQPNTEAFF
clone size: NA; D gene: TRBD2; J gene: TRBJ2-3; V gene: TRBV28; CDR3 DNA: TGTGCCAGCAGCTCCGCACCTGGGACTAGTATAACAGATACGCAGTATTTT; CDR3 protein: CASSSAPGTSITDTQYF
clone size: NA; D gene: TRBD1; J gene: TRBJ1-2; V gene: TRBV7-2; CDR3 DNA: TGTGCCAGCAGCTTAGACCCGCACAGGGGAAGTGGCTACACCTTC; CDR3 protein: CASSLDPHRGSGYTF
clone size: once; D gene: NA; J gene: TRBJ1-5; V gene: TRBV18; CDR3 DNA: TGTGCCAGCTCACCCCTACAGGGAAGGGATCAGCCCCAGCATTTT; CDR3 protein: CASSPLQGRDQPQHF
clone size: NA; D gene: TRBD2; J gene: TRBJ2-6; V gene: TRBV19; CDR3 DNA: TGTGCCAGTAGACTTAGCGGGTCTGGGGCCAACGTCCTGACTTTC; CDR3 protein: CASRLSGSGANVLTF
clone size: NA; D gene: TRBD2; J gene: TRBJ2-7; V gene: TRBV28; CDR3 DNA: TGTGCCAGCAGTTTCCGTGTGCTAGCGGGAGGGGCGCCCTACGAGCAGTACTTC; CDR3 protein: CASSFRVLAGGAPYEQYF
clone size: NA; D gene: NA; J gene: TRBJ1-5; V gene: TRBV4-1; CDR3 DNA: TGCGCCAGCAGCCAAGATAGGGGAAGGGGCTGGCAGCCCCAGCATTTT; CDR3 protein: CASSQDRGRGWQPQHF
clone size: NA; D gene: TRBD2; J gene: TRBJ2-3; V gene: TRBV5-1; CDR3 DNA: TGCGCCAGCAGCGGCTTGACTAGCGCAGTGTCCTTTGGTACGCAGTATTTT; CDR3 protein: CASSGLTSAVSFGTQYF
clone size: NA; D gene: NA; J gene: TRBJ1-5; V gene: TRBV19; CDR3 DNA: TGTGCCAGTAGTATTTCGGAGGGGCAGCCCCAGCATTTT; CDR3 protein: CASSISEGQPQHF
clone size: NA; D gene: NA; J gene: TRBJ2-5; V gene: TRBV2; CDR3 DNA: TGTGCCAGCACCCGACTTTCCGGGGAGACCCAGTACTTC; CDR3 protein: CASTRLSGETQYF
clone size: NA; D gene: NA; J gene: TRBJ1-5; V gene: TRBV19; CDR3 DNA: TGTGCCAGTAGTATAGTGGCAGATAGCAATCAGCCCCAGCATTTT; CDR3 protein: CASSIVADSNQPQHF
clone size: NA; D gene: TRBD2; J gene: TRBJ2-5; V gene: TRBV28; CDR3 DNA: TGTGCCATCCGAGCGGGAGTGGGGGAGACCCAGTACTTC; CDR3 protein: CAIRAGVGETQYF
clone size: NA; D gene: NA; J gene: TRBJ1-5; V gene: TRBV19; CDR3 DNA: TGTGCCAGTAGTATGGATCCCAGGTATAGCAATCAGCCCCAGCATTTT; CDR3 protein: CASSMDPRYSNQPQHF